The next 10 T cell receptor beta chains were all read from a single sample in a study of Tregs in tolerant kidney transplant recipients. Only in-frame clones appear in the TCRdb table, and some are missing; sequencing was by immunoSEQ multiplex PCR. Altogether thousands of clones are present, more than 55% being singletons, with the ten largest covering roughly 4.1%. Antigens for these TCRs are unknown. The sample consisted of CD8+ T cells from blood cultured with allogeneic cells. The origin of the receptors is a human donor in good health.

This clone is termed large. The junction does not match germline at one end; this may be a read error. This chain uses TRBV7-7 with TRBJ2-7; 8 positions agree with TRBD1. The CDR3 extends over 15 amino acids. Germline loops: CDR1 SSHAT, CDR2 FNYEAQ (reference sequence). DNA for the CDR3: TGTGCTAGCAGCCCGGGGACAGGCGGCATGTACGAGCAGTACTTC. Residues: CASSPGTGGMYEQYF.

The rearrangement joins TRBV5-6 to TRBJ2-6; tentatively, D is TRBD2 (7 bases). Trimming removed 0 bases at V and 0 bases at J, with 16 bases between. Germline V gives CDR1 SGHDT, CDR2 YYEEEE. The CDR3 is 19 residues long. The CDR3 sequence is CASSLAVWGGGSGANVLTF. CDR3 nucleotide sequence: TGTGCCAGCAGCTTGGCCGTTTGGGGAGGGGGCTCTGGGGCCAACGTCCTGACTTTC.

This clone was seen a handful of times. J is TRBJ2-7 and V is TRBV30; 7 bases fit TRBD1. The CDR3 spans 15 residues. The V gene end was trimmed by 0 bases and the J gene end by 3 bases; junction bases not matched to a gene: 8. Germline V gives CDR1 GTSNPN, CDR2 SVGIG (reference sequence). The CDR3 nucleotides are TGTGCCTGGAGTGTCGGACCGGGACAGCGCTACGAGCAGTACTTC. The encoded protein is CAWSVGPGQRYEQYF.

The CDR3 DNA sequence: TGTGCCAGCAGCTCCCTCTCTTACAGGGCAACTAATGAAAAACTGTTTTTT. Translated, it gives CASSSLSYRATNEKLFF. The chain recombines TRBV5-6 with TRBJ1-4, with D tentatively TRBD1 (6 bases). Germline V gene data show CDR1 as SGHDT and CDR2 as YYEEEE. This CDR3 comprises 17 residues. V lost 3 bases and J lost 0, with 15 bases in between.

The chain recombines TRBV4-2 with TRBJ2-3; 7 bases agree with TRBD2. Trimming removed 0 bases from V and 4 bases from J; junction bases left unmatched: 7. In germline, CDR1 is LGHNA, CDR2 YNFKEQ. The CDR3 totals 16 residues. This CDR3 reads CASSQDVGGSPDTQYF. DNA for the CDR3: TGTGCCAGCAGCCAAGATGTAGGCGGGAGTCCAGATACGCAGTATTTT.

CDR3 sequence (DNA): TGTGCCAGCAGCAAGGGACAGGGGTACTATGGCTACACCTTC. Translating it yields CASSKGQGYYGYTF. The V gene is TRBV4-2, the J gene TRBJ1-2; 10 bases map to TRBD1. V was clipped by 5 bases and J by 3 bases; unmatched bases: 3. The CDR3 length is 14 residues. CDR1 is LGHNA and CDR2 is YNFKEQ in the germline V gene.

The CDR3 is CASSVGELDEKLFF. CDR3 nucleotide sequence: TGTGCCAGCAGCGTAGGGGAACTGGATGAAAAACTGTTTTTT. V is TRBV9 and J is TRBJ1-4; D gene ambiguous. The CDR3 has 14 residues. The V gene lost 0 bases and the J gene lost 6 bases, with 9 bases spanning the gap. CDR1 and CDR2 (germline): SGDLS, YYNGEE.

The J gene is TRBJ2-1, the V gene TRBV6-9; 11 nucleotides match TRBD2. J lost 4 bases, V lost 6 bases, and 5 bases had no gene match. CDR1 MNHGY and CDR2 SVAAGI come from the germline V gene. CDR3 length equals 15 residues. The CDR3 sequence is CASRLGTSGYNEQFF. CDR3 nucleotides: TGTGCCAGCAGGCTTGGGACTAGCGGTTACAATGAGCAGTTCTTC.

The table lists this clone with a count of one. This chain joins TRBV7-8 and TRBJ2-5; D is ambiguous. This CDR3 contains 13 residues. From germline, CDR1 is SGHVS and CDR2 FQNEAQ. V gave up 1 base and J gave up 5 bases, with 8 bases separating them. The CDR3 spells CASSLDRTETQYF. CDR3 coding DNA: TGTGCCAGCAGCTTAGATCGCACGGAGACCCAGTACTTC.

This clone has just a few counts. V and J are TRBV27 and TRBJ2-1, with D unresolved. This CDR3 has 13 residues. V was pared by 7 bases and J by 4 bases, with 11 bases between. Germline lookup yields CDR1 MNHEY and CDR2 SMNVEV (reference sequence). This CDR3 is CASISELYNEQFF. CDR3 coding DNA: TGTGCCAGCATATCAGAACTTTACAATGAGCAGTTCTTC.